This T cell receptor (beta chain) derives from a study of cytomegalovirus exposure and HLA in healthy donors. Regarding the study as a whole: A subsequent analysis found that TCR clusters from the first cohort also tended to co-occur in the 120 or so validation repertoires, with about 93% of cluster scores above 0. Most TCR sequences were uncommon, yet certain public TCRs appeared in many donors. Cytomegalovirus-associated TCR beta chains were listed, numbering roughly 150.

The CDR3 runs 14 residues. Looked up from germline, CDR1 is MNHEY and CDR2 is SVGAGI. V was pared by 8 bases and J by 2 bases, with 15 bases between. As concerns this clone: What it binds is not known.

The donors were members of the validation cohort comprising over 100 subjects, separate from the roughly 680-subject first cohort. The method was immunoSEQ multiplex PCR; TCRdb's version includes in-frame clones alone and lacks a portion of them. This table holds some 69,000 clones, roughly 95% found once. Sequencing was done on a sample of PBMCs. This chain links TRBV6-5 with TRBJ1-1; perhaps TRBD1 as D (5 bases). The clonotype originates from a man in his late teens or twenties in good health and CMV-seronegative. The CDR3 is CASAGTGGNTEAFF. CDR3 bases: TGTGCCAGCGCCGGGACCGGGGGTAACACTGAAGCTTTCTTT.